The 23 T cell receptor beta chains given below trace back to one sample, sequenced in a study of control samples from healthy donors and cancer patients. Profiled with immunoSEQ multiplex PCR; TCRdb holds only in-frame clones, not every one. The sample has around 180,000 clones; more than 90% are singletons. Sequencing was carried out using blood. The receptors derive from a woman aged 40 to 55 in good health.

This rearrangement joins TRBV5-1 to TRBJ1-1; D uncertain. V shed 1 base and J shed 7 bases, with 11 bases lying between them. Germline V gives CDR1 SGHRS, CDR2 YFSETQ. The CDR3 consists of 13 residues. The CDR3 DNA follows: TGCGCCAGCAGCTTGCTTGGAGGGCTTGAAGCTTTCTTT. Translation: CASSLLGGLEAFF.

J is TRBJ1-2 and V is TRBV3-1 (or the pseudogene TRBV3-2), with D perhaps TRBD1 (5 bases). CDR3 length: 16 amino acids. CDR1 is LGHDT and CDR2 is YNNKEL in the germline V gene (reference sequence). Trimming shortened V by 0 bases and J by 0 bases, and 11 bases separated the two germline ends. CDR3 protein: CASSQERGRANYGYTF. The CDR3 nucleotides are TGTGCCAGCAGCCAAGAGCGCGGCAGGGCTAACTATGGCTACACCTTC.

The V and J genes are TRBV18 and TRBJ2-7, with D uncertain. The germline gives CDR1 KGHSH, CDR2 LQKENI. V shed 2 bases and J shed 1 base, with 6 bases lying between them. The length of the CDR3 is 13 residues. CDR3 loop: CASSPFGSYEQYF. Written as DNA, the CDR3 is TGTGCCAGCTCACCATTCGGGTCCTACGAGCAGTACTTC.

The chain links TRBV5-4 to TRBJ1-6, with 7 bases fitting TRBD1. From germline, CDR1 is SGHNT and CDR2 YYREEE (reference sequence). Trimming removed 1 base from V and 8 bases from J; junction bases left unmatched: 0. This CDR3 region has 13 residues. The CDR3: CASSLTGDSPLHF. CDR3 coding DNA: TGTGCCAGCAGCTTGACAGGGGATTCACCCCTCCACTTT.

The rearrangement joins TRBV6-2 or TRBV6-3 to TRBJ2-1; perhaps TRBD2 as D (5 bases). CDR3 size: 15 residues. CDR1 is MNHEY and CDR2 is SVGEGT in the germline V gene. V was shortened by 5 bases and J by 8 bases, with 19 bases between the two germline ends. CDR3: CASSSVATPLDEQFF. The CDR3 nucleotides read TGTGCCAGCAGTAGTGTAGCGACCCCCTTGGATGAGCAGTTCTTC.

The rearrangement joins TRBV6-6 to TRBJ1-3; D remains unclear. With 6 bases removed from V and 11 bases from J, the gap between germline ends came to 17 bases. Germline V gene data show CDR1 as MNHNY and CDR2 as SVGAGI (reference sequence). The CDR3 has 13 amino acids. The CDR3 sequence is CASRILDRSAIYF. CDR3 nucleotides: TGTGCCAGCAGAATCCTGGACCGATCGGCCATATATTTT.

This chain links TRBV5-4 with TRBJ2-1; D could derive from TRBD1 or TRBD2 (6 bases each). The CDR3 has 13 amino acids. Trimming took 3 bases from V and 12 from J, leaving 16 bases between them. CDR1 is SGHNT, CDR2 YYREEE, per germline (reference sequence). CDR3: CASSSSFGGLQFF. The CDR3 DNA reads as TGTGCCAGCAGCTCCTCGTTTGGGGGGCTGCAGTTCTTC.

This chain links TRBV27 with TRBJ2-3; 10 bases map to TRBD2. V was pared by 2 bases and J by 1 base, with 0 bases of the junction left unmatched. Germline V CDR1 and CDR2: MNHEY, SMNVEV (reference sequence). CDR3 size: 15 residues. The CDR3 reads CASSLLAGGTDTQYF. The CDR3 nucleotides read TGTGCCAGCAGTTTACTAGCGGGGGGCACAGATACGCAGTATTTT.

CDR3: CASSQPGQGYEQYF. CDR3 DNA: TGTGCCAGCAGCCAGCCCGGACAGGGCTACGAGCAGTACTTC. This chain uses TRBV4-2 with TRBJ2-7; 8 positions match TRBD1. V was pared by 3 bases and J by 3 bases, with 4 bases of the junction left unmatched. Germline CDR1 LGHNA, CDR2 YNFKEQ. CDR3 size: 14 residues.

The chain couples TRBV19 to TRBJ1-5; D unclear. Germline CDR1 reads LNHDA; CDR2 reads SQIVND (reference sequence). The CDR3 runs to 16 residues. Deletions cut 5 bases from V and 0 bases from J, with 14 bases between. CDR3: CASSGTVPFSNQPQHF. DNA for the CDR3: TGTGCCAGTAGTGGTACCGTACCGTTTAGCAATCAGCCCCAGCATTTT.

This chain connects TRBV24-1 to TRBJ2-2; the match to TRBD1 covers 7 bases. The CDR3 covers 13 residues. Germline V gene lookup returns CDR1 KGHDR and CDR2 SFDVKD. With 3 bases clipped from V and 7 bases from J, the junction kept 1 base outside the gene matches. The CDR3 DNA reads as TGTGCCACCAGTGATCAGGGGGACGGGGAGCTGTTTTTT. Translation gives CATSDQGDGELFF.

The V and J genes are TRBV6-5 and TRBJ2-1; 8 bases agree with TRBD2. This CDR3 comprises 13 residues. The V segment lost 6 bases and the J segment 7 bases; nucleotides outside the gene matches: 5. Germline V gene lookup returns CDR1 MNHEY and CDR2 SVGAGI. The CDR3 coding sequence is TGTGCCAGCAGACCGGGGGGGCATAATGAGCAGTTCTTC. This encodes CASRPGGHNEQFF.

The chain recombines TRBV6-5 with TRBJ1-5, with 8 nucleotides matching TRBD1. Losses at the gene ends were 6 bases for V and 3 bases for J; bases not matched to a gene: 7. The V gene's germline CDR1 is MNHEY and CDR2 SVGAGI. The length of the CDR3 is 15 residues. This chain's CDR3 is CASRAQTGVNQPQHF. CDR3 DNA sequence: TGTGCCAGCAGGGCTCAGACAGGGGTCAATCAGCCCCAGCATTTT.

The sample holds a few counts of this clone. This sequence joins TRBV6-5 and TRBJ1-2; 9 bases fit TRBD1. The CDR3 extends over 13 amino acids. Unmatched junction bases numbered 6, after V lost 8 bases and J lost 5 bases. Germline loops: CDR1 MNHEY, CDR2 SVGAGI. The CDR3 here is CASHRTGAYGYTF. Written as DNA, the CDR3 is TGTGCCAGCCACCGGACAGGGGCATATGGCTACACCTTC.

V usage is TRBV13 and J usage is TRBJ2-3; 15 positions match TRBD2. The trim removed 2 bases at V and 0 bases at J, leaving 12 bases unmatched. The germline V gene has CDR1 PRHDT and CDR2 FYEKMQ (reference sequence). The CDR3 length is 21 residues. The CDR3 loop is CASSLYRSRTSGGASTDTQYF. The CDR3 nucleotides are TGTGCCAGCAGCTTATACCGCTCTCGGACTAGCGGGGGGGCCAGCACAGATACGCAGTATTTT. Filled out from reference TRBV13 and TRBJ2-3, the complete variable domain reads AAGVIQSPRHLIKEKRETATLKCYPIPRHDTVYWYQQGPGQDPQFLISFYEKMQSDKGSIPDRFSAQQFSDYHSELNMSSLELGDSALYFCASSLYRSRTSGGASTDTQYFGPGTRLTVL.

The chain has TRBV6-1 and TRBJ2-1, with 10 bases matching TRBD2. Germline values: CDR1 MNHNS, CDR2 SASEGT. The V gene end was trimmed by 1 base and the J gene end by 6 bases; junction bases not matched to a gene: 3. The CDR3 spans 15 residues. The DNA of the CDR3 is TGTGCCAGCAGTGAAGAAGCGGGGGGGCCCAATGAGCAGTTCTTC. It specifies CASSEEAGGPNEQFF.

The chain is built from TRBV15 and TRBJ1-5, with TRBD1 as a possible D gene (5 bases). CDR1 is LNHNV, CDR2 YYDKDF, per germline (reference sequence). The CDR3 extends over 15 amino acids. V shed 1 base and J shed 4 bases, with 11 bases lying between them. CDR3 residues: CATSRGAGGNQPQHF. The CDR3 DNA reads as TGTGCCACCAGCAGAGGTGCGGGGGGTAATCAGCCCCAGCATTTT.

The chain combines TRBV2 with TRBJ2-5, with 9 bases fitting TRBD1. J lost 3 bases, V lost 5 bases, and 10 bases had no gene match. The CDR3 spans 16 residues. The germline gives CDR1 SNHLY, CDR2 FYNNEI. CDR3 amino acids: CASSLNPDRGEETQYF. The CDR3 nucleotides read TGTGCCAGCAGTCTGAACCCGGACAGGGGTGAAGAGACCCAGTACTTC.

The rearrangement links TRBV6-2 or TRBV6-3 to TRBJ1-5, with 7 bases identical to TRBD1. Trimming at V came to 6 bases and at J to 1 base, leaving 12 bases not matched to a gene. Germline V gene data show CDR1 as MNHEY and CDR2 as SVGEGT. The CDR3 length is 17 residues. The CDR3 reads CASSTYPGQISNQPQHF. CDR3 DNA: TGTGCCAGCAGCACCTATCCGGGACAGATAAGCAATCAGCCCCAGCATTTT.

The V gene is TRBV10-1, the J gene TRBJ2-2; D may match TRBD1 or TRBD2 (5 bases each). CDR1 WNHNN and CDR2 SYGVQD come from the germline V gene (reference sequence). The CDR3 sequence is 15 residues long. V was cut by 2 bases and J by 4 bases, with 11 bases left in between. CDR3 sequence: CASSETGPGTGELFF. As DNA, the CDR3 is TGCGCCAGCAGTGAGACGGGGCCGGGCACCGGGGAGCTGTTTTTT.

The CDR3 sequence is CASSPLLDRADTEAFF. The CDR3 bases are TGTGCCAGTAGTCCTCTTCTGGACAGGGCGGACACTGAAGCTTTCTTT. The chain links TRBV19 to TRBJ1-1; TRBD1 matches at 8 bases. CDR3 length: 16 residues. Germline V gene lookup returns CDR1 LNHDA and CDR2 SQIVND (reference sequence). The trim removed 5 bases at V and 3 bases at J, leaving 11 bases unmatched.

In nucleotides, the CDR3 is TGTGCCAGCAGCCTAGCCTTGATGAGGACTGAAGCTTTCTTT. It translates to CASSLALMRTEAFF. The chain has TRBV11-2 and TRBJ1-1, with D unclear. Trimming cost V 5 bases and J 5 bases, with 15 bases left between them. Germline lookup yields CDR1 SGHAT and CDR2 FQNNGV. This CDR3 contains 14 residues.

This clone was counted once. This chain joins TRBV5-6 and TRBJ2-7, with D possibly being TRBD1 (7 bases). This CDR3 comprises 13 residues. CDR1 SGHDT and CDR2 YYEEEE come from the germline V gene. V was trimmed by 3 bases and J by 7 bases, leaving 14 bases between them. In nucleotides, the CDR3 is TGTGCCAGCAGCTCAGACAGGGCGGGAGAGCAGTACTTC. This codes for CASSSDRAGEQYF.